This T cell receptor beta chain came from a study of T cells after yellow fever vaccination. Study information: Fractions low in cell number were prepared with SMART-Seq v4 Ultra Low Input.

The sample holds many counts of this clonotype. The target antigen is unknown. Template switching by 5'RACE produced TCR cDNA, adding a universal primer site and UMIs. Via MiXCR, TCRdb re-called the 5' RACE reads, giving one row per CDR3 protein. Here the sample spans 300,000 or so distinct CDR3 sequences, 7.5% to 9.5% being singletons. Trimming pared 8 bases from V and 5 bases from J, leaving 15 bases between. The length of the CDR3 is 13 residues. The V gene's germline CDR1 is ENHRY and CDR2 SYGVKD. Overall study results and limits: Weaker in magnitude, the secondary response showed a faster peak on day 5 versus 15. Post-booster samples contained most primary-vaccination clones (around 96% CD4, roughly 88% CD8).

This TCR was recovered from a man between 18 and 29 years old who received the YFV17D yellow fever vaccine. Sequences were derived from CD4+ T cells sorted from PBMCs, sampled 5 days after the yellow fever booster vaccination. The V and J genes are TRBV10-3 and TRBJ2-5; D call uncertain. The CDR3 region has the DNA TGTGCCATCTCGGGCACCTTAGGGGAGACCCAGTACTTC. Protein sequence: CAISGTLGETQYF.